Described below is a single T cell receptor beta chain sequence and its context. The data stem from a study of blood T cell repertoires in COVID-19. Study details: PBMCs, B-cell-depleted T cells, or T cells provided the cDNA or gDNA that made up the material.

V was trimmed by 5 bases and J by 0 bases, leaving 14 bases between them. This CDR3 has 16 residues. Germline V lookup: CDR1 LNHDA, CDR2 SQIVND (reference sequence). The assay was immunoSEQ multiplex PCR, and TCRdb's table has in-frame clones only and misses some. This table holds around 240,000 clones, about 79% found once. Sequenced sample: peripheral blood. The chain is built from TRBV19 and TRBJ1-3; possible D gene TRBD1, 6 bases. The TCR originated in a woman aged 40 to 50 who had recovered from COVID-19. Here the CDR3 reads CASSDQGILSGNTIYF. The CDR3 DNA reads TGTGCCAGTAGTGATCAGGGGATACTCTCTGGAAACACCATATATTTT.